This is a list of T cell receptor beta chains from one sample in a study of blood T cell repertoires in COVID-19. Libraries were prepared by immunoSEQ multiplex PCR; TCRdb keeps only in-frame clonotypes and omits some of them. This table has around 90,000 clones, around 90% appearing once. The sequencing input was peripheral blood. The receptors originated from a male donor with acute or convalescent COVID-19. Both conserved end residues are part of each CDR3. The D gene is left open where the match is weak. Clone size is not always given. Where it is, it says once, few, many or a class for expanded clones.

size,V,J,D,DNA,CDR3
NA,TRBV3-1/TRBV3-2,TRBJ2-7,NA,TGTGCCAGCAGCCAAGCTGGACAAACCTACGAGCAGTACTTC,CASSQAGQTYEQYF
few,TRBV30,TRBJ2-1,NA,TGTGCCTGGAGTTTCTCAGCGAATGAGCAGTTCTTC,CAWSFSANEQFF
once,TRBV10-3,TRBJ2-3,TRBD2,TGTGCCATCAGTGAAGGGGCTAGCGGGGGCACAGATACGCAGTATTTT,CAISEGASGGTDTQYF
NA,TRBV19,TRBJ2-2,TRBD1,TGTGCCAGTAGTATACACCACAGGGGTGACGGGGAGCTGTTTTTT,CASSIHHRGDGELFF
NA,TRBV30,TRBJ1-2,NA,TGTGCCTGGAGAAAATACACAAATAACTATGGCTACACCTTC,CAWRKYTNNYGYTF
once,TRBV5-5,TRBJ1-2,NA,TGTGCCAGCAGTCTCAGGGATCCTAACTATGGCTACACCTTC,CASSLRDPNYGYTF
NA,TRBV5-1,TRBJ1-4,TRBD1,TGCGCCAGCAGCTCCGGGACAGGGGATGAAAAACTGTTTTTT,CASSSGTGDEKLFF
NA,TRBV7-9,TRBJ2-1,TRBD2,TGTGCCAGCGCCCTAGCGGGGGTTTTAAGTGAGCAGTTCTTC,CASALAGVLSEQFF
NA,TRBV11-2,TRBJ2-7,NA,TGTGCCAGCAGCCCCGATGGGGCCCGCTCCTACGAGCAGTACTTC,CASSPDGARSYEQYF
NA,TRBV6-1,TRBJ1-2,TRBD1,TGTGCCAGCAGTGAACTACAGGGGAACTATGGCTACACCTTC,CASSELQGNYGYTF
NA,TRBV7-2,TRBJ2-7,TRBD1,TGTGCCAGCAGCTCCTTCGGACAGGGTAAGGCGCAGTACTTC,CASSSFGQGKAQYF
NA,TRBV11-2,TRBJ2-5,NA,TGTGCCAGCAGCTCAATTAACCCCCGGACGTTCAGGGATGGGGTGACCCAGTACTTC,CASSSINPRTFRDGVTQYF
NA,TRBV6-5,TRBJ2-2,TRBD1,TGTGCCAGCAGCCTAGGACAGGTACCCACCGGGGAGCTGTTTTTT,CASSLGQVPTGELFF
NA,TRBV7-8,TRBJ1-2,TRBD1,TGTGCCAGCAGCTTAAATCGGCTGGGACAGGCTGATGGCTACACCTTC,CASSLNRLGQADGYTF
NA,TRBV6-5,TRBJ2-2,NA,TGTGCCAGCCGGCAGACAGGGAACACCGGGGAGCTGTTTTTT,CASRQTGNTGELFF
NA,TRBV5-1,TRBJ1-3,NA,TGCGCCAGCAGCCTTGAGCTGCCGGACAGCGCTGGAAACACCATATATTTT,CASSLELPDSAGNTIYF
few,TRBV5-1,TRBJ2-5,TRBD1,TGCGCCAGCAGCTTGGTTGGGGGACAGGGAAATATGGCCCAGTACTTC,CASSLVGGQGNMAQYF
NA,TRBV5-4,TRBJ2-5,TRBD1,TGTGCCAGCAGCAAGCGGACAGGGGGCGTTGGGGAGACCCAGTACTTC,CASSKRTGGVGETQYF
NA,TRBV5-8,TRBJ2-2,NA,TGTGCCAGCAGCCCTCGGGAAAGGCTGTTTTTT,CASSPRERLFF
NA,TRBV30,TRBJ1-5,TRBD1,TGTGCCTGGGCCACCGGGACAGGGTATAGCAATCAGCCCCAGCATTTT,CAWATGTGYSNQPQHF
NA,TRBV29-1,TRBJ2-7,TRBD1,TGCAGCGTTGAGGGGACAGGGGTGTACGAGCAGTACTTC,CSVEGTGVYEQYF
once,TRBV6-5,TRBJ1-3,NA,TGTGCCAGCAGAGCCCTGGGAGTCTCTGGAAACACCATATATTTT,CASRALGVSGNTIYF
once,TRBV6-5,TRBJ2-3,TRBD2,TGTGCCAGCAGACTGACTAGCGGGGGGCCAGATACGCAGTATTTT,CASRLTSGGPDTQYF
NA,TRBV6-2/TRBV6-3,TRBJ2-5,TRBD2,TGTGCCAGCAGACCTCAAGGACTAGGAGAGACCCAGTACTTC,CASRPQGLGETQYF
NA,TRBV7-8,TRBJ1-3,NA,TGTGCCAGCAGCTTAACCGACAACTCTGGAAACACCATATATTTT,CASSLTDNSGNTIYF
NA,TRBV14,TRBJ1-2,NA,TGTGCCAGCAGCCATTATGTTAGCCTTTCCCTAGACTATGGCTACACCTTC,CASSHYVSLSLDYGYTF
once,TRBV6-5,TRBJ1-1,NA,TGTGCCAGCACCCTTACTGGGACAAAGAACACTGAAGCTTTCTTT,CASTLTGTKNTEAFF
NA,TRBV2,TRBJ1-6,TRBD1,TGTGCCAGCAGTGTGGGGACAGGGAACAATTCACCCCTCCACTTT,CASSVGTGNNSPLHF
NA,TRBV29-1,TRBJ2-7,TRBD1,TGCAGCGTTCGACAGGGGGTCAACGAGCAGTACTTC,CSVRQGVNEQYF
NA,TRBV9,TRBJ1-5,TRBD1,TGTGCCAGCAGCGCGACAGGGACAAACAATCAGCCCCAGCATTTT,CASSATGTNNQPQHF
NA,TRBV3-1/TRBV3-2,TRBJ2-7,TRBD2,TGTGCCAGCAGCCCAACCACTTCGGGGGGCTCCTACGAGCAGTACTTC,CASSPTTSGGSYEQYF
NA,TRBV10-3,TRBJ2-7,TRBD1,TGTGCCATCAGCTCGGGACAGGAAAACTCCTACGAGCAGTACTTC,CAISSGQENSYEQYF
NA,TRBV18,TRBJ2-7,TRBD1,TGTGCCAGCTCACCCGGGACAGAAGGCTACGAGCAGTACTTC,CASSPGTEGYEQYF
NA,TRBV25-1,TRBJ2-1,NA,TGTGCCAGCACCCCCAAGTCCGGGTTGAACAATGAGCAGTTCTTC,CASTPKSGLNNEQFF
NA,TRBV19,TRBJ2-7,NA,TGTGCCAGTAGTGGGTGGGGCAGCTCCTACGAGCAGTACTTC,CASSGWGSSYEQYF
NA,TRBV5-1,TRBJ1-1,NA,TGCGCCAGCAGCAGAGCCGGGACACCTGAAGCTTTCTTT,CASSRAGTPEAFF
NA,TRBV5-1,TRBJ1-1,NA,TGCGCCAGCAGCTTGGGGGCGAGTAACACTGAAGCTTTCTTT,CASSLGASNTEAFF
NA,TRBV30,TRBJ1-1,TRBD1,TGTGCCTGGAGAGGGACAGGGAACACTGAAGCTTTCTTT,CAWRGTGNTEAFF
NA,TRBV2,TRBJ1-5,NA,TGTGCCACCACAGACCAAGGACAGAACAATCAGCCCCAGCATTTT,CATTDQGQNNQPQHF
NA,TRBV12-3/TRBV12-4,TRBJ2-7,NA,TGTGCCAGCAGTTTAATGACGGGCTACGAGCAGTACTTC,CASSLMTGYEQYF
NA,TRBV7-2,TRBJ2-4,NA,TGTGCCAGCAGCTTGACAGTAAAAAACATTCAGTACTTC,CASSLTVKNIQYF
few,TRBV7-2,TRBJ2-2,NA,TGTGCCAGCAGCAACACCGGGACTTCATTACCCGGGGAGCTGTTTTTT,CASSNTGTSLPGELFF
NA,TRBV15,TRBJ1-2,NA,TGTGCCACCAGCCCCAGGGAGGAGGACTATGGCTACACCTTC,CATSPREEDYGYTF
NA,TRBV2,TRBJ1-6,NA,TGTGCCAGCAGTGAAGAGCAGGGACAACTTTCACCCCTCCACTTT,CASSEEQGQLSPLHF
NA,TRBV28,TRBJ1-1,NA,TGTGCCAGCAGTTTAGGGCAGATTAACACTGAAGCTTTCTTT,CASSLGQINTEAFF
NA,TRBV29-1,TRBJ1-1,NA,TGCAGCGCGTTAAAGGGACACAGGTCTGAAGCTTTCTTT,CSALKGHRSEAFF
NA,TRBV9,TRBJ1-1,NA,TGTGCCAGCAGCGTAGTCGGGGTGGGGACTGAAGCTTTCTTT,CASSVVGVGTEAFF
NA,TRBV5-1,TRBJ2-2,TRBD2,TGCGCCAGCAGCTTGGATCTAGCGGGGACCGGGGAGCTGTTTTTT,CASSLDLAGTGELFF
NA,TRBV23-1,TRBJ2-2,TRBD1,TGCGCCAGCAGTCAACATTCCGGGACAGGAGGTACCGGGGAGCTGTTTTTT,CASSQHSGTGGTGELFF
NA,TRBV5-1,TRBJ1-5,TRBD1,TGCGCCAGCAGCTTGTTAGGACAGGGACAGCCCCAGCATTTT,CASSLLGQGQPQHF
once,TRBV18,TRBJ2-1,NA,TGTGCCAGCTCACCACTGGCCGAGGGTGAGCAGTTCTTC,CASSPLAEGEQFF